The TCR beta chain under discussion was sequenced for a study of blood T cell repertoires in COVID-19. Looking at the study overall: Italy, Spain and the United States were the sources of the convalescent and acute COVID-19 samples.

Profiling relied on immunoSEQ multiplex PCR, and the TCRdb table lists in-frame clones only, not all of them. The sample contains a few hundred thousand clones, about 85% of which appear only once. The J segment lost 2 bases and the V segment lost 0 bases, leaving 1 base of the junction unmatched. Germline V gene lookup returns CDR1 MNHEY and CDR2 SMNVEV (reference sequence). CDR3 length: 17 residues. The specimen was peripheral blood. This receptor was identified in a woman in her sixties who had recovered from COVID-19. The V gene is TRBV27, the J gene TRBJ2-7, with TRBD2 matching 16 bases. For the CDR3, the DNA is TGTGCCAGCAGTTTATCCGGGACTAGCGGGGGGGCCTACGAGCAGTACTTC. It translates to CASSLSGTSGGAYEQYF.